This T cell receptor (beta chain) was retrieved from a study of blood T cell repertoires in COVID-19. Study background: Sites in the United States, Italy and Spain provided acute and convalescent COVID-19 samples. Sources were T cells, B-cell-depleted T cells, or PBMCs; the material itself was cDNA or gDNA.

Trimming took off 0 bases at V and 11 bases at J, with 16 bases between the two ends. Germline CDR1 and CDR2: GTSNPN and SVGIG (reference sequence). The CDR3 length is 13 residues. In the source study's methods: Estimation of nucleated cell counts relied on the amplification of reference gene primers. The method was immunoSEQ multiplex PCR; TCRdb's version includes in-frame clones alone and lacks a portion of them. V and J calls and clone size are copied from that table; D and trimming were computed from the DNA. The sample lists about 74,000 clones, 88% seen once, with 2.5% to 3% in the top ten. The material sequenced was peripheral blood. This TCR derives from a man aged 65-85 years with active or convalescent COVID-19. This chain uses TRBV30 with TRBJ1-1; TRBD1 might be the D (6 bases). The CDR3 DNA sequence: TGTGCCTGGAGTGTACTCATGCAGGGGATGGCTTTCTTT. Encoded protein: CAWSVLMQGMAFF.